This T cell receptor (beta chain) was retrieved from a study of response to subunit inactivated influenza vaccine. In the case of this clonotype: The germline gene is not matched at one end of the junction; a read error may be the cause.

The CDR3 contains 14 residues. Per the germline V gene, CDR1 is MDHEN and CDR2 is SYDVKM. TCRdb reanalysed the RT-PCR reads using MiXCR and keeps one entry per CDR3 protein. The table records about 170,000 distinct CDR3 sequences, 12% of them present only once. The data also belong to a second study, concerning T cells expressing NK-cell markers. That work contributes: The authors generated TCR beta cDNA through 5'RACE template switching with UMIs. Among a few donors, these clonotypes also ranked first in the CD3+CD56-NKG2C+ fraction.

The sequence derives from a man aged 45 to 65 who received an inactivated influenza vaccine. The chain joins TRBV28 to TRBJ2-4; either TRBD1 or TRBD2 may supply D (6 bases each). Sequencing was performed on CD8+ T cells sorted from PBMCs, taken 11 to 12 days after vaccination. This CDR3 reads CARSLRGLQNIQYF. The DNA of the CDR3 is TGTGCCAGAAGTTTACGGGGGCTTCAAAACATTCAGTACTTC.